This T cell receptor (beta chain) was sequenced in a study of T cell responses to AZD1222 COVID-19 vaccine. Using immunoSEQ multiplex PCR, the repertoire was profiled, and TCRdb retains in-frame clones only, with some absent. The sample yields some 86,000 clones, more than 70% seen once. Study-wide points: The donor group comprised mostly white British people and more females; the analysis possibly underestimated clonal diversity. Repertoires were sampled only after the peak T cell response.

This clone was seen a few times. Its specificity is unknown. Germline values: CDR1 DFQATT, CDR2 SNEGSKA (reference sequence). The CDR3 runs 14 residues. V was pared by 3 bases and J by 6 bases, with 15 bases between. The receptor was isolated from an adult in good health. Sequenced here: peripheral blood, sampled on day 0 of AZD1222 vaccination. The chain recombines TRBV20-1 with TRBJ2-1; D could derive from TRBD1 or TRBD2 (5 bases each). DNA of the CDR3: TGCAGTGCTAGTGGGGGACGGACCTTCAATGAGCAGTTCTTC. It specifies CSASGGRTFNEQFF.